These 17 T cell receptor beta chains share one sample of origin, sequenced in a study of CD8+CD57+ T cells in acquired aplastic anemia. Those patients picked for sequencing had displayed CD8+CD57+ cell expansion on flow cytometry. It was genomic DNA that served as the template for profiling TCR beta VDJ and CDR3. Each CDR3 protein gets one entry after TCRdb re-called the reads with MiXCR. In the table there are around 500,000 distinct CDR3 sequences, more than 25% of which are singletons. The sequenced sample was sorted CD4+, CD8+, or CD8+CD57+ T cells (not recorded which) from PBMCs. These receptors came from a human donor with aplastic anemia.

This clonotype has only a few counts. This rearrangement joins TRBV7-3 to TRBJ1-1; D ambiguous. This CDR3 comprises 13 residues. The germline V and J ends were trimmed by 2 bases and 6 bases, with 10 bases remaining between them. Germline V gives CDR1 SGHTA, CDR2 FQGTGA. CDR3 protein: CASSLSARSEAFF. The CDR3 nucleotides are TGTGCCAGCAGCTTATCGGCTCGTTCTGAAGCTTTCTTT.

Many counts were recorded for this clonotype. The gene calls are TRBV9 and TRBJ1-2; D possibly corresponds to TRBD1 (5 bases). V shed 3 bases and J shed 5 bases, with 14 bases lying between them. This CDR3 has 14 residues. The V gene's germline CDR1 is SGDLS and CDR2 YYNGEE. The CDR3 here is CASSAEEGAYGYTF. The CDR3 region has the DNA TGTGCCAGCAGCGCCGAAGAAGGGGCATATGGCTACACCTTC.

Concerning this clonotype: This sequence may be a read error, since a much larger clone differs from it by one base. The V gene is TRBV15, the J gene TRBJ2-5; 13 bases agree with TRBD2. The V gene's germline CDR1 is LNHNV and CDR2 YYDKDF (reference sequence). This CDR3 region has 15 residues. The V segment lost 5 bases and the J segment 5 bases; nucleotides outside the gene matches: 5. The CDR3 DNA follows: TGTGCCACCAGCCCCAGGACTAGCGGGAGTGAGACCCAGTACTTC. This translates into CATSPRTSGSETQYF.

This sequence joins TRBV5-4 and TRBJ2-3; TRBD2 agrees at 7 bases. The CDR3 consists of 16 residues. Germline V gene sequence: CDR1 SGHNT, CDR2 YYREEE (reference sequence). V dropped 3 bases and J dropped 1; count of bases not matched to a gene: 8. CDR3 amino acids: CASSSLGLAGTDTQYF. CDR3 nucleotide sequence: TGTGCCAGCAGCTCTTTAGGGCTAGCGGGCACAGATACGCAGTATTTT.

This clonotype was seen at least ten times. The genes are TRBV7-8 and TRBJ2-3, with no clear D. CDR1 SGHVS and CDR2 FQNEAQ come from the germline V gene. CDR3 length: 13 residues. V lost 5 bases and J 6 bases, leaving 12 bases between the germline ends. CDR3 DNA sequence: TGTGCCAGCAGCGCTGGTCTTTGGGATACGCAGTATTTT. It specifies CASSAGLWDTQYF.

V gene TRBV12-3 or TRBV12-4 combines with J gene TRBJ2-7; maybe TRBD2 (7 bases). Trimming removed 2 bases at V and 12 bases at J, with 20 bases between. The CDR3 sequence is 14 residues long. This CDR3 is CASSLREGDYDLYF. CDR3 DNA sequence: TGTGCCAGCAGTTTAAGGGAGGGGGATTACGATTTGTACTTC.

This rearrangement joins TRBV29-1 to TRBJ2-1; D remains unclear. Germline CDR1 SQVTM, CDR2 ANQGSEA. V was pared by 4 bases and J by 0 bases, with 10 bases between. The CDR3 consists of 14 residues. CDR3 loop: CSVVGLSSYNEQFF. The CDR3 coding sequence is TGCAGCGTTGTAGGTCTGAGCTCCTACAATGAGCAGTTCTTC.

The CDR3 sequence: CSASAVAGGPYEQYF. The CDR3, as DNA: TGCAGTGCTAGTGCAGTAGCGGGGGGGCCCTACGAGCAGTACTTC. The chain joins TRBV20-1 to TRBJ2-7, with 11 bases that match TRBD2. Germline lookup yields CDR1 DFQATT and CDR2 SNEGSKA (reference sequence). The CDR3 totals 15 residues. J gave up 2 bases and V 3 bases, and 6 bases lay outside the gene matches.

This clonotype turned up a few times. A much larger clone sits a single nucleotide away, making a read error possible. This chain joins TRBV19 and TRBJ2-3; D is uncertain. V shed 5 bases and J shed 3 bases, with 6 bases lying between them. The CDR3 spans 12 residues. Germline V gene lookup returns CDR1 LNHDA and CDR2 SQIVND (reference sequence). CDR3 DNA sequence: TGTGCCAGTAGTCATAGGACAGATACGCAGTATTTT. This codes for CASSHRTDTQYF. The entire variable domain, with the rest obtained from reference TRBV19 and TRBJ2-3, is as follows: DGGITQSPKYLFRKEGQNVTLSCEQNLNHDAMYWYRQDPGQGLRLIYYSQIVNDFQKGDIAEGYSVSREKKESFPLTVTSAQKNPTAFYLCASSHRTDTQYFGPGTRLTVL.

This clonotype showed up just a few times. The V gene is TRBV6-1, the J gene TRBJ2-2; possible D gene TRBD1, 6 bases. The germline V gene encodes CDR1 MNHNS and CDR2 SASEGT. V lost 3 bases, J lost 6 bases, and 8 bases lay in between. The CDR3 length is 13 residues. CDR3 loop: CASSDRGAGELFF. CDR3 DNA: TGTGCCAGCAGTGACAGGGGAGCCGGGGAGCTGTTTTTT.

This clonotype has only a few counts. V and J are TRBV27 and TRBJ2-3, with TRBD2 matching over 11 bases. V gave up 5 bases and J gave up 0 bases; unmatched junction bases: 4. The germline gives CDR1 MNHEY, CDR2 SMNVEV (reference sequence). This CDR3 region has 16 residues. The CDR3 reads CASSRIAGGSTDTQYF. The CDR3 coding sequence is TGTGCCAGCAGTCGAATAGCGGGGGGGAGCACAGATACGCAGTATTTT.

This clonotype has more than one count but fewer than ten. The rearrangement uses TRBV4-2 and TRBJ1-3; the D gene is possibly TRBD1 (5 bases). This CDR3 has 18 amino acids. V was clipped by 5 bases and J by 2 bases, with 22 bases between them. The germline V gene encodes CDR1 LGHNA and CDR2 YNFKEQ. The CDR3 DNA reads TGTGCCAGCAGCAACAGCCCGGGACGTCTTGCCCCTGGAAACACCATATATTTT. It translates to CASSNSPGRLAPGNTIYF.

The chain combines TRBV7-6 with TRBJ2-7; 13 nucleotides align to TRBD2. After removal of 3 bases from V and 5 bases from J, the junction contained 10 bases not matched to a gene. Germline values: CDR1 SGHVS, CDR2 FNYEAQ. The CDR3 loop spans 17 amino acids. The CDR3 protein is CASSLVGLAGEVNEQYF. For the CDR3, the DNA is TGTGCCAGCAGCTTGGTCGGACTAGCGGGGGAGGTCAACGAGCAGTACTTC.

This clonotype came up a few times. The chain recombines TRBV14 with TRBJ1-3; D not certain. Germline assignment: CDR1 SGHDN and CDR2 FVKESK. V lost 3 bases to trimming and J lost 0 bases, with 12 bases between them. The CDR3 is made up of 16 amino acids. The CDR3 loop is CASSQYKLPSGNTIYF. CDR3 coding DNA: TGTGCCAGCAGCCAGTACAAGCTGCCCTCTGGAAACACCATATATTTT.

A note on this clonotype: Since a much larger clone is just one base distant, this may be a read error. The rearrangement joins TRBV20-1 to TRBJ2-1; tentatively, D is TRBD2 (6 bases). Germline lookup yields CDR1 DFQATT and CDR2 SNEGSKA (reference sequence). CDR3 length: 13 residues. The CDR3 DNA follows: TGCAGTGCTACCTTAGTGGGAGGCAATGGGCAGTTCTTC. It is translated as CSATLVGGNGQFF.

This clonotype occurred many times. The chain recombines TRBV2 with TRBJ1-5; 7 bases match TRBD1. Germline assignment: CDR1 SNHLY and CDR2 FYNNEI. The CDR3 contains 13 residues. The trim removed 8 bases at V and 5 bases at J, leaving 6 bases unmatched. This CDR3 is CASGYDRDQPQHF. CDR3 in DNA: TGTGCCAGCGGGTATGACAGGGATCAGCCCCAGCATTTT.

The chain employs TRBV29-1 and TRBJ2-3; 7 bases are a match to TRBD1. This CDR3 region has 13 residues. Germline-derived CDR1 and CDR2 are SQVTM and ANQGSEA. V lost 4 bases, J lost 2 bases, and 3 bases stayed unmatched. Here the CDR3 DNA reads TGCAGCGTTGGCGACAGGGTCACAGATACGCAGTATTTT. It codes for CSVGDRVTDTQYF.